This is a list of T cell receptor beta chains from one sample in a study of vaccination and CD4 T cells after COVID-19. These TCRs' antigens remain unknown. TCRdb fed the PCR reads into MiXCR, producing one record per CDR3 protein. The repertoire holds under 20,000 distinct CDR3 sequences, with around 29% as singletons. Source material: cultured CD4+ T cells from blood. These TCRs come from a human donor with COVID-19. Each CDR3 is given with its conserved first and last residue.

j_call,cdr3_length,v_call,cdr3_aa
TRBJ2-5,15,TRBV7-9,CASSLVSTAGETQYF
TRBJ2-3,14,TRBV7-2,CASSLTKGPDTQYF
TRBJ2-3,13,TRBV6-1,CASSDRRADTQYF
TRBJ2-7,18,TRBV7-9,CASSSSRQGPRGPYEQYF
TRBJ1-2,14,TRBV15,CATSRDITNYGYTF
TRBJ1-2,13,TRBV7-2,CASRTSGNYGYTF
TRBJ1-6,17,TRBV7-2,CASSVTRDFSYNSPLHF
TRBJ1-6,15,TRBV20-1,CSAFLDGTGVSPLHF
TRBJ1-2,15,TRBV18,CASSPSSGGDYGYTF
TRBJ2-3,15,TRBV7-2,CASSLDGGSTDTQYF
TRBJ2-7,11,TRBV29-1,CSVEVNYEQYF
TRBJ1-5,13,TRBV29-1,CSVEAGGGQPQHF
TRBJ2-1,15,TRBV3-1,CASSQRRGGYNEQFF
TRBJ1-1,15,TRBV29-1,CSVEIVGNGNTEAFF
TRBJ2-2,17,TRBV20-1,CSARDRSGPPNTGELFF
TRBJ2-2,14,TRBV4-3,CASSPLSNDGELFF
TRBJ1-2,16,TRBV6-1,CASSDTGTGSLYGYTF
TRBJ1-1,17,TRBV6-1,CASSDYPRVGGNTEAFF
TRBJ1-5,14,TRBV12-3/TRBV12-4,CASRAQNSNQPQHF
TRBJ1-6,18,TRBV30,CAGISPGQGAINNSPLHF
TRBJ2-5,16,TRBV20-1,CSAIEREPLYQETQYF
TRBJ2-5,16,TRBV20-1,CSARDMLRGTQETQYF
TRBJ2-7,14,TRBV7-8,CASSLSDGGPRQYF
TRBJ2-3,15,TRBV2,CASSRDGQGTDTQYF
TRBJ2-2,13,TRBV7-8,CASSLQLSGELFF
TRBJ1-5,15,TRBV6-2/TRBV6-3,CASSYSTYSNQPQHF
TRBJ1-4,16,TRBV6-1,CASSLGDRGTNEKLFF
TRBJ1-6,15,TRBV27,CASSGRGQSNSPLHF
TRBJ1-1,15,TRBV12-3/TRBV12-4,CASSYRTGVNTEAFF
TRBJ2-2,14,TRBV7-7,CASAGVGNTGELFF
TRBJ1-2,13,TRBV5-1,CASSQQGRDGYTF
TRBJ2-5,12,TRBV20-1,CSARPGKETQYF
TRBJ1-2,13,TRBV6-2/TRBV6-3,CASKTGGIYGYTF
TRBJ1-5,16,TRBV19,CASSARGGLANQPQHF
TRBJ1-1,15,TRBV6-1,CASSERSGLYTEAFF
TRBJ2-1,17,TRBV20-1,CSASPLLGTYKNNEQFF
TRBJ1-1,14,TRBV18,CASSPSGGHTEAFF